These 5 T cell receptor beta chains came from one sample sequenced in a study of blood T cell repertoires in COVID-19. Clones were sequenced by immunoSEQ multiplex PCR, and TCRdb holds only the in-frame ones, with some missing. The table shows about 390,000 clones, with 87% occurring only once. The sample consisted of peripheral blood. The receptors derive from a woman aged 60-75 years with COVID-19, enrolled during active disease.

The rearrangement uses TRBV5-4 and TRBJ2-5; a possible D gene is TRBD1 (6 bases). Trimming removed 6 bases from V and 2 bases from J, with 17 bases in between. The CDR3 loop spans 15 amino acids. Germline CDR1 and CDR2: SGHNT and YYREEE (reference sequence). CDR3 region: CASTQRTARQETQYF. The CDR3 nucleotides read TGTGCCAGCACCCAACGGACAGCTCGGCAAGAGACCCAGTACTTC.

The rearrangement links TRBV5-1 to TRBJ2-7; TRBD2 matches at 8 bases. CDR1 is SGHRS, CDR2 YFSETQ, per germline. Trimming removed 3 bases from V and 3 bases from J; junction bases left unmatched: 8. This CDR3 has 15 residues. The CDR3 spells CASSWAGGANYEQYF. In DNA, the CDR3 is TGCGCCAGCAGCTGGGCGGGGGGCGCTAACTACGAGCAGTACTTC.

This clone was observed a handful of times. The rearrangement joins TRBV7-3 to TRBJ1-1; D possibly corresponds to TRBD1 (5 bases). V dropped 4 bases and J dropped 4 bases, with 10 bases sitting between them. Germline V gene lookup returns CDR1 SGHTA and CDR2 FQGTGA. This CDR3 has 13 amino acids. Here the CDR3 reads CASSSGLLTEAFF. CDR3 coding DNA: TGTGCCAGCAGCTCAGGGTTACTCACTGAAGCTTTCTTT.

This clone was detected a few times. The chain couples TRBV6-1 to TRBJ1-2; D perhaps matches TRBD1 (5 bases). CDR1 and CDR2 (germline): MNHNS, SASEGT. CDR3 length equals 12 residues. The V gene lost 3 bases and the J gene lost 7 bases, with 9 bases spanning the gap. Here the CDR3 DNA reads TGTGCCAGCAGTGACAGGGTGGGTGGCTACACCTTC. This codes for CASSDRVGGYTF.

This chain links TRBV9 with TRBJ2-7, with 8 bases lining up with TRBD2. CDR3 length: 16 amino acids. V shed 1 base and J 4 bases; nucleotides not matched to a gene: 10. In germline, CDR1 is SGDLS, CDR2 YYNGEE. CDR3 bases: TGTGCCAGCAGCGTAAACGGGGGGGACACCTTGTACGAGCAGTACTTC. It encodes CASSVNGGDTLYEQYF.